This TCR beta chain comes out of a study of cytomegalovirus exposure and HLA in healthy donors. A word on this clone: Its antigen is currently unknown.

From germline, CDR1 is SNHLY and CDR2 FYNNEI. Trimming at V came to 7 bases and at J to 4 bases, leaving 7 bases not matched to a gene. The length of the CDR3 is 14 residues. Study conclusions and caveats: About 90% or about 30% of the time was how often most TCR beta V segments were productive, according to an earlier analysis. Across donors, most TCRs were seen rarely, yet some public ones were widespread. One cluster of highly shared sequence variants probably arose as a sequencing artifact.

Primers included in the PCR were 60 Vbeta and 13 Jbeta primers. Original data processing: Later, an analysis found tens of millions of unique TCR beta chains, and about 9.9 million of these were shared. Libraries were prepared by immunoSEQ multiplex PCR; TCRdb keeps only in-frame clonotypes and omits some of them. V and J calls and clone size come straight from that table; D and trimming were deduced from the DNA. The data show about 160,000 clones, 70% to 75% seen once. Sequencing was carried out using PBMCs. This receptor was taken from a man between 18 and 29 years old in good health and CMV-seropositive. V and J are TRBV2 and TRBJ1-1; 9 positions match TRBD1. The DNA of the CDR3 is TGTGCCAGCAAAAAGACAGGGGGAGGCACTGAAGCTTTCTTT. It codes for CASKKTGGGTEAFF.